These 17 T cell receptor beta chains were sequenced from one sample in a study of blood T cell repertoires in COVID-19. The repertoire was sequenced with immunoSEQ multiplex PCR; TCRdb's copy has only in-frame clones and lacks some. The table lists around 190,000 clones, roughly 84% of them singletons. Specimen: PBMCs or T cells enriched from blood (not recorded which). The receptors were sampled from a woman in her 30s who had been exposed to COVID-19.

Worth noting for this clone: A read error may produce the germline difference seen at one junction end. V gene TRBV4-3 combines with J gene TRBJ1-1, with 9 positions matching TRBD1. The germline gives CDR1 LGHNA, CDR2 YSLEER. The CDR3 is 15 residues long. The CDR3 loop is CASSFSGTGNTEAFF. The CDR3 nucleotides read TGCGCCAGCTCATTCTCCGGGACAGGGAACACTGAGGCTTTCTTT.

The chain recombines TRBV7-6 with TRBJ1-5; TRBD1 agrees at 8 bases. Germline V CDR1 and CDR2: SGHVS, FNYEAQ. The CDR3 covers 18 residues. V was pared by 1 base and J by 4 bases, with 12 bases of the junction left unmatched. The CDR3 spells CASSLVYQGAAPNQPQHF. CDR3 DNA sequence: TGTGCCAGCAGCTTAGTTTACCAGGGGGCGGCCCCGAATCAGCCCCAGCATTTT. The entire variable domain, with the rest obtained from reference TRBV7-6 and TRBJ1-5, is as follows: GAGVSQSPRYKVTKRGQDVALRCDPISGHVSLYWYRQALGQGPEFLTYFNYEAQQDKSGLPNDRFSAERPEGSISTLTIQRTEQRDSAMYRCASSLVYQGAAPNQPQHFGDGTRLSIL.

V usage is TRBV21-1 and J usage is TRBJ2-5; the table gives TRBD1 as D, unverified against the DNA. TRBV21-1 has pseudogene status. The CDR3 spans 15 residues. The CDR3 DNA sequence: TGTGCCAGCAGCAGCCCGACAGGGCCCCAAGAGACCCAGTACTTC. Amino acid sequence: CASSSPTGPQETQYF.

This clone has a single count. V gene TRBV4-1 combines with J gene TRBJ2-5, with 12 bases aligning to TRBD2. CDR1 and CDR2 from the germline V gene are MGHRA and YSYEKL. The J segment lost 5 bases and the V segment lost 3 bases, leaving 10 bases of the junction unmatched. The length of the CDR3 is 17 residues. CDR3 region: CASSQSLAGGLEETQYF. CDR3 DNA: TGCGCCAGCAGCCAGAGTCTAGCGGGGGGGCTGGAGGAGACCCAGTACTTC.

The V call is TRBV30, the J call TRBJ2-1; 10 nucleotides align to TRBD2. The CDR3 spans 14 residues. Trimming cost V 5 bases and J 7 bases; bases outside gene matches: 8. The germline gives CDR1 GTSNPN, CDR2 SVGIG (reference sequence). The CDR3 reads CAWAPGLAWNEQFF. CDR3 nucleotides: TGTGCCTGGGCACCGGGACTAGCGTGGAATGAGCAGTTCTTC.

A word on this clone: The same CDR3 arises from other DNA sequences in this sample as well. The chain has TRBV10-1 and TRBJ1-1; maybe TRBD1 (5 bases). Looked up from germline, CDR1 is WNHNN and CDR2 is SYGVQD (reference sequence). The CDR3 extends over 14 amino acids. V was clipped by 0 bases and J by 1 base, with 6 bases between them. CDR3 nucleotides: TGCGCCAGCAGTGAGTCTAGGGGGAACACTGAAGCTTTCTTT. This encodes CASSESRGNTEAFF.

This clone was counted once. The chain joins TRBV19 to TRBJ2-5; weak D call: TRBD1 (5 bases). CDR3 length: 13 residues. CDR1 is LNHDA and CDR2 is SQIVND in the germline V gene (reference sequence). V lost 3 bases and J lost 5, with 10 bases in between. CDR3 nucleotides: TGTGCCAGTAGTATCGGCAGGGTGGAGACCCAGTACTTC. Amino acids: CASSIGRVETQYF.

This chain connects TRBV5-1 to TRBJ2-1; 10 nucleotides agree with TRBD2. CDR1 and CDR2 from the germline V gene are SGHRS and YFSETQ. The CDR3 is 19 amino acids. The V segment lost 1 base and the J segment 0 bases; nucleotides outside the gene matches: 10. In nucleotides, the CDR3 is TGCGCCAGCAGCTTGATTTCTAGCGGGGGCCGGAGCTCCTACAATGAGCAGTTCTTC. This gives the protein CASSLISSGGRSSYNEQFF.

CDR3 protein: CASSSGTSFGELFF. CDR3 nucleotide sequence: TGCGCCAGCAGCTCCGGGACTAGCTTCGGGGAGCTGTTTTTT. The chain joins TRBV5-1 to TRBJ2-2; TRBD2 agrees at 9 bases. The CDR3 is 14 amino acids. From germline, CDR1 is SGHRS and CDR2 YFSETQ. With 3 bases clipped from V and 7 bases from J, the junction kept 4 bases outside the gene matches. The whole variable domain, remainder taken from reference TRBV5-1 and TRBJ2-2, is KAGVTQTPRYLIKTRGQQVTLSCSPISGHRSVSWYQQTPGQGLQFLFEYFSETQRNKGNFPGRFSGRQFSNSRSEMNVSTLELGDSALYLCASSSGTSFGELFFGEGSRLTVL.

CDR3 sequence: CASSVTGTENTEAFF. In DNA, the CDR3 is TGCGCCAGCAGCGTAACCGGGACAGAGAACACTGAAGCTTTCTTT. The chain carries TRBV5-1 and TRBJ1-1; TRBD1 agrees at 7 bases. Germline trimming cut 4 bases from V and 1 base from J; bases unmatched to any gene: 7. Germline V gene lookup returns CDR1 SGHRS and CDR2 YFSETQ. The CDR3 covers 15 residues.

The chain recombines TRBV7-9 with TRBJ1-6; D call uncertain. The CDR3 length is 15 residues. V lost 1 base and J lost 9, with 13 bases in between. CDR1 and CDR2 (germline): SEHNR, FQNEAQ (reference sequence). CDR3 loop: CASSLDPGSGSPLHF. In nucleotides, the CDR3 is TGTGCCAGCAGCTTAGATCCTGGCAGTGGTTCACCCCTCCACTTT.

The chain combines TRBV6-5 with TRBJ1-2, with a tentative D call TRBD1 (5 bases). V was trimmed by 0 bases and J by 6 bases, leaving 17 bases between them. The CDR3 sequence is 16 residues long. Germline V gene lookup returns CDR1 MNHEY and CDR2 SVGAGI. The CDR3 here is CASSYSSQGPLNGYTF. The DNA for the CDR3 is TGTGCCAGCAGTTACTCGAGTCAGGGCCCGCTAAATGGCTACACCTTC.

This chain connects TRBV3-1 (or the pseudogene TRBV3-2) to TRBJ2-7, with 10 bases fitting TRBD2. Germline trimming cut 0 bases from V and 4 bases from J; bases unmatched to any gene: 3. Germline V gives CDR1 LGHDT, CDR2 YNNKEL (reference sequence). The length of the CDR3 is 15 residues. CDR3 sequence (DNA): TGTGCCAGCAGCCAAGATTGGACTAGCGGTTACGAGCAGTACTTC. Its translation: CASSQDWTSGYEQYF.

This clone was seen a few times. The CDR3 sequence is CASSQEFEGWNQPQHF. CDR3 DNA: TGCGCCAGCAGCCAAGAATTTGAGGGATGGAATCAGCCCCAGCATTTT. The V gene is TRBV4-1, the J gene TRBJ1-5; no clear D gene. This CDR3 comprises 16 residues. Trimming shortened V by 0 bases and J by 4 bases, and 13 bases separated the two germline ends. Germline V gives CDR1 MGHRA, CDR2 YSYEKL.

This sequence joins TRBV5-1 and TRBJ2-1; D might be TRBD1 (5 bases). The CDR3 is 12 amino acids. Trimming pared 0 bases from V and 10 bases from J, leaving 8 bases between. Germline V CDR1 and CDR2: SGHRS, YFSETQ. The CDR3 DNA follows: TGCGCCAGCAGCTTGGAGACAGTCGAGCAGTTCTTC. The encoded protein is CASSLETVEQFF. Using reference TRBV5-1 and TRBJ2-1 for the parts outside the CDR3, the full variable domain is KAGVTQTPRYLIKTRGQQVTLSCSPISGHRSVSWYQQTPGQGLQFLFEYFSETQRNKGNFPGRFSGRQFSNSRSEMNVSTLELGDSALYLCASSLETVEQFFGPGTRLTVL.

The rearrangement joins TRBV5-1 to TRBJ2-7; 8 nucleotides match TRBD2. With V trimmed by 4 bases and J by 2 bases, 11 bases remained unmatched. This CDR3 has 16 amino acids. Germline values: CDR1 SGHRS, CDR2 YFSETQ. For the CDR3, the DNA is TGCGCCAGCAGCGAGCAGGGATGGCGGGGGGCCTACGAGCAGTACTTC. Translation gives CASSEQGWRGAYEQYF.

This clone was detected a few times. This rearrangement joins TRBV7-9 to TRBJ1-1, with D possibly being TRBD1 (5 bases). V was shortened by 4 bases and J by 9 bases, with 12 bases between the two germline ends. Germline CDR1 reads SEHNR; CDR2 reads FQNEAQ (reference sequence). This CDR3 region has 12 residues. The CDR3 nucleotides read TGTGCCAGCAGCTCTACAGGCCTGCAAGCTTTCTTT. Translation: CASSSTGLQAFF.